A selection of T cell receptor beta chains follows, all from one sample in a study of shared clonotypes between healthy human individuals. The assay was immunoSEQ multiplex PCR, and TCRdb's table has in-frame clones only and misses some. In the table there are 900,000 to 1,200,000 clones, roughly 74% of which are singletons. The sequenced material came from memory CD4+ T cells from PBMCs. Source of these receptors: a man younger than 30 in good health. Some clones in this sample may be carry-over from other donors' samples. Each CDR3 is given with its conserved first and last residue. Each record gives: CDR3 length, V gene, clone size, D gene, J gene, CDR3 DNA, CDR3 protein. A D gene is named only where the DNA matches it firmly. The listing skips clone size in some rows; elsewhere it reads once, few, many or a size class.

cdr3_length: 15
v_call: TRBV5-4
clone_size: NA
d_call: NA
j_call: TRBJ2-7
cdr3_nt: TGTGCCAGCAGCCCCCAAGGGGGGAACTGGAACGAGCAGTACTTC
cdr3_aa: CASSPQGGNWNEQYF

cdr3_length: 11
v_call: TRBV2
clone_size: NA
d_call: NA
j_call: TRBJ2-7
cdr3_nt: TGTGCCAGCAGGTACTTTTACGAGCAGTACTTC
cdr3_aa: CASRYFYEQYF

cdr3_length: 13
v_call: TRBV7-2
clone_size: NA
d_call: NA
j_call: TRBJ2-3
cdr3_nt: TGTGCCAGCAGCTGGCGGGGGCGGGGGACGCAGTATTTT
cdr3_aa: CASSWRGRGTQYF

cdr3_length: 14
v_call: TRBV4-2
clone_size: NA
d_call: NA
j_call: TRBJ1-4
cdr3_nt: TGTGCCAGCAGCTCCCGGTGGGGTAGTGAAAAACTGTTTTTT
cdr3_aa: CASSSRWGSEKLFF

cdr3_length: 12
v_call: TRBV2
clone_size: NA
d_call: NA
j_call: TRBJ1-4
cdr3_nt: TGTGCCAGCACCTCCATTTTGGAAAAACTGTTTTTT
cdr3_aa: CASTSILEKLFF

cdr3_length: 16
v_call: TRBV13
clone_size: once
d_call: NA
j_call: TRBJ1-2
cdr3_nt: TGTGCCAGCAGCTCACCGACCAAGGGACATAACTATGGCTACACCTTC
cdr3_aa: CASSSPTKGHNYGYTF

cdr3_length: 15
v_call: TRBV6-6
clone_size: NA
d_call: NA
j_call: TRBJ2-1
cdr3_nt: TGTGCCAGCAGTTACCTTGGGGAACACTACAATGAGCAGTTCTTC
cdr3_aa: CASSYLGEHYNEQFF

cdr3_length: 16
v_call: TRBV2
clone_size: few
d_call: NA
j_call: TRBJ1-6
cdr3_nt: TGTGCCAGCATCGGAGCCCCGGGTCAGGGTAATTCACCCCTCCACTTT
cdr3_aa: CASIGAPGQGNSPLHF

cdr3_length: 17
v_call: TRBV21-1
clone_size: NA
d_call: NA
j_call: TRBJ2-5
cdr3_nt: TGTGCCAGCAGCAAAGGTCGCGGAGCCGCGTACCAAGAGACCCAGTACTTC
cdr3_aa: CASSKGRGAAYQETQYF

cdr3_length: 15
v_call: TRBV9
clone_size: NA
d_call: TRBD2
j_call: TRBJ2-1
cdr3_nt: TGTGCCAGCAGCGTAGATGGTAGCGGGAGAGTAGGGCAGTTCTTC
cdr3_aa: CASSVDGSGRVGQFF

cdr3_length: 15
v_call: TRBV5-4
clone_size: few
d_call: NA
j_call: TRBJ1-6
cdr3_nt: TGTGCCAGCAGCTTAGACCCCGGCCAGGGTGAACCCCTCCACTTT
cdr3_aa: CASSLDPGQGEPLHF

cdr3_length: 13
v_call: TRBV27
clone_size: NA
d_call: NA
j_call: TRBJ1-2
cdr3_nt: TGTGCCAGCAGTTTATCGACCCGGGGGGGCTACACCTTC
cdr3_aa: CASSLSTRGGYTF

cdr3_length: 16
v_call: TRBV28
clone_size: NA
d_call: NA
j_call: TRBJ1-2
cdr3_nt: TGTGCCAGCAGATTACGGGACTTGTATGGGAACTATGGCTACACCTTC
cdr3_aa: CASRLRDLYGNYGYTF

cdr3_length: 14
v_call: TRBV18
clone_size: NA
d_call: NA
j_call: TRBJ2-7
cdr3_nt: TGTGCCAGCTCACCACGGCAGGATGTCGACGAGCAGTACTTC
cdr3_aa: CASSPRQDVDEQYF

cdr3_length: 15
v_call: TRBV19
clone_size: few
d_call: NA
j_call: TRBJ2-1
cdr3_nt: TGTGCCAGTAGTATCGGGGGCCCAGGGTACAATGAGCAGTTCTTC
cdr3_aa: CASSIGGPGYNEQFF

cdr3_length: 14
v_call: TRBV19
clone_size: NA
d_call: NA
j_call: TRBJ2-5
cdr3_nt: TGTGCCAGTAGTACAACATCCGCGGTTGAGACCCAGTACTTC
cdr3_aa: CASSTTSAVETQYF

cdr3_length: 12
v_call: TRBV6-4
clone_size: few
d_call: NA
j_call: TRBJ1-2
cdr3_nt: TGTGCTGACCATGCCCGAACGGAGGGCTACACCTTC
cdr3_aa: CADHARTEGYTF

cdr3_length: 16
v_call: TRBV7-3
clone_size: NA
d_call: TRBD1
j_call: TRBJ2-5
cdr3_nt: TGTGCCAGCAGCTTACCCGGACAGGGTAAGGGAGAGACCCAGTACTTC
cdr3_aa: CASSLPGQGKGETQYF

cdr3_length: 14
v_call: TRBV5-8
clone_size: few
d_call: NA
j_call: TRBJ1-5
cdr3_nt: TGTGCCAGCAGCATTCTCGGGGGCAATCAGCCCCAGCATTTT
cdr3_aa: CASSILGGNQPQHF

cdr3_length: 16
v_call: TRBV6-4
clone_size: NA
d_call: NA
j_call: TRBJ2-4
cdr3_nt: TGTGCCAGCAGTGACTCGAATTCGGGAGCCAAAAACATTCAGTACTTC
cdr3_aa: CASSDSNSGAKNIQYF

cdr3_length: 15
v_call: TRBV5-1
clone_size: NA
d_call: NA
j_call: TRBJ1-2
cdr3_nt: TGCGCCAGCAGCTTGGAGGCCGTGATACCCTATGGCTACACCTTC
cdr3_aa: CASSLEAVIPYGYTF

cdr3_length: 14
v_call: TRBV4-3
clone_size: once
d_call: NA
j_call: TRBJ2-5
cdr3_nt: TGCGCCAGCAGCCAAGATGTGGCCCAAGAGACCCAGTACTTC
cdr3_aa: CASSQDVAQETQYF

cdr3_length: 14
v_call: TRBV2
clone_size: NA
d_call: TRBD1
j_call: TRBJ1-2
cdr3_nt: TGTGCCAGCAGTGAGGGACAGGGCATTTTTGGCTACACCTTC
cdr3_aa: CASSEGQGIFGYTF

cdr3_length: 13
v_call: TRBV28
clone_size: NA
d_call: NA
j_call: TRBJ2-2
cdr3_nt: TGTGCCAGCGCCGCGCGTGGGGCCGGGGAGCTGTTTTTT
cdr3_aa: CASAARGAGELFF

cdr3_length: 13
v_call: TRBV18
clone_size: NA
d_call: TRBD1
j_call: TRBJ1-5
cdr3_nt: TGTGCCAGCTCACCAGACAGGGGGCAGCCCCAGCATTTT
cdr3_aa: CASSPDRGQPQHF

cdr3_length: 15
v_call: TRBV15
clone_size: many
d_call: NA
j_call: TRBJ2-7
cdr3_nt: TGTGCCACCAGCATCGATCAGGAGAGGGCTTACGAGCAGTACTTC
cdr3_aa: CATSIDQERAYEQYF

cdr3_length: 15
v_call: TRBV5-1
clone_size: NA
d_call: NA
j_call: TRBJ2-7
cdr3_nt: TGCGCCAGCAGCTTGTCTTACGGGAGTCTCTACGAGCAGTACTTC
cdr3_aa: CASSLSYGSLYEQYF

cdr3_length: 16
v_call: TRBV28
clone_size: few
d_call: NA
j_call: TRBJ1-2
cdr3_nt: TGTGCCAGCAGATTTTCGAGCGCACCATCGGACTATGGCTACACCTTC
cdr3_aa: CASRFSSAPSDYGYTF

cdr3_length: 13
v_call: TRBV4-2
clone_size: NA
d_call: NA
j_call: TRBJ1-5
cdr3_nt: TGTGCCAGCAGCCAAGAAGATAATCAGCCCCAGCATTTT
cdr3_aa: CASSQEDNQPQHF

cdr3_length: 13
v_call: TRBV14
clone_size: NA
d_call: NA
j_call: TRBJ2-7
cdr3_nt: TGTGCCAGCAGCCGACATAACAGGGCCGAGCAGTACTTC
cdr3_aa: CASSRHNRAEQYF

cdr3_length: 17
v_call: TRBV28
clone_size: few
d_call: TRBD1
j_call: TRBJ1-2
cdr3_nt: TGTGCCAGCAGGCACCTGAGGGACAGGGGGGTTCTCTATGGCTACACCTTC
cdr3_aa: CASRHLRDRGVLYGYTF

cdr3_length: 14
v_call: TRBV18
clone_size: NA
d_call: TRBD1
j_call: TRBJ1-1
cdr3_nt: TGTGCCAGCTCACCCCGGACAGGGGTTACTGAAGCTTTCTTT
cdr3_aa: CASSPRTGVTEAFF

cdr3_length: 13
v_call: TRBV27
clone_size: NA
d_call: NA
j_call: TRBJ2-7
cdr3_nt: TGTGCCAGCAGTCAGGAGACAGGCTTGGAGCAGTACTTC
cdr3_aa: CASSQETGLEQYF

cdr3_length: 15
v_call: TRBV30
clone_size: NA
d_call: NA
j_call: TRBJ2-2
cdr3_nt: TGCGCCCGGAGTCGAGGAAGCAAGAACACCGGGGAGCTGTTTTTT
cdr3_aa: CARSRGSKNTGELFF

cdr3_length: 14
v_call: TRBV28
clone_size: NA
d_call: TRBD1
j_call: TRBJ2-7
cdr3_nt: TGTGCCAGCAGTTCTTACAGGGGATCCTACGAGCAGTACTTC
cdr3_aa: CASSSYRGSYEQYF

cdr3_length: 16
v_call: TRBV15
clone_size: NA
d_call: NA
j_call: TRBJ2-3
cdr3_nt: TGTGCCACCAGCAGAGGGGGGGCTGCTAGCACAGATACGCAGTATTTT
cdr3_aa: CATSRGGAASTDTQYF

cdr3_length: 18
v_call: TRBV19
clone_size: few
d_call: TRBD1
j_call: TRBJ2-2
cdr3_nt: TGTGCCAGTAGTATAGCGTTTGTCGGACAGGGTGATACCGGGGAGCTGTTTTTT
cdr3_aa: CASSIAFVGQGDTGELFF

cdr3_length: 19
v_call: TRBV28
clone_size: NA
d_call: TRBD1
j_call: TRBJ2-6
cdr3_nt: TGTGCCAGCAGTACTCACCCCGGGACAGACAGCTCTGGGGCCAACGTCCTGACTTTC
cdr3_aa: CASSTHPGTDSSGANVLTF

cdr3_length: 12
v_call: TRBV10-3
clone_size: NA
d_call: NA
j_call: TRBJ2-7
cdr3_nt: TGTGCCATCAGTCCCGGAGCCTACGAGCAGTACTTC
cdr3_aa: CAISPGAYEQYF

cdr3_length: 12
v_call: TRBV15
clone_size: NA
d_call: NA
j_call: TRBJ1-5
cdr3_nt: TGTGCCACCAGCAGAGTATCCGGGCCCCAGCATTTT
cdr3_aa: CATSRVSGPQHF

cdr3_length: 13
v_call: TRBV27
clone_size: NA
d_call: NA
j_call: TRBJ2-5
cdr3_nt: TGTGCCAGCAGTTTAAGAGGGAGTGAGACCCAGTACTTC
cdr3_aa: CASSLRGSETQYF

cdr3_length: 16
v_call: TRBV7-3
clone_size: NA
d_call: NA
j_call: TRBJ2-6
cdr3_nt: TGTGCCAGCAGCTTAAGTGCAGGGTCTGGGGCCAACGTCCTGACTTTC
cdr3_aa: CASSLSAGSGANVLTF

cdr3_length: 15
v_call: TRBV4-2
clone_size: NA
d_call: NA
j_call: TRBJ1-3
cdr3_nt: TGTGCCAGCAGCCAAGACTGGGCCTCTGGAAACACCATATATTTT
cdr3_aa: CASSQDWASGNTIYF

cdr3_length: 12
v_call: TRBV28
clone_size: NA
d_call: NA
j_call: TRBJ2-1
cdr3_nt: TGTGCCATCTCACTATTGGTCGGTGAGCAGTTCTTC
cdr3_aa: CAISLLVGEQFF

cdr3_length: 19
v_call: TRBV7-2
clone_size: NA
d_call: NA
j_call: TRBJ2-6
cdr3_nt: TGTGCCAGCAGCTTAGGAGTCGTAAGGGGAAACTCTGGGGCCAACGTCCTGACTTTC
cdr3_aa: CASSLGVVRGNSGANVLTF

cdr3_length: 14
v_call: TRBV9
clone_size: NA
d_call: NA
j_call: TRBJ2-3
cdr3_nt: TGTGCCAGCAGCGACGGAGTTTGGGCAGATACGCAGTATTTT
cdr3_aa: CASSDGVWADTQYF

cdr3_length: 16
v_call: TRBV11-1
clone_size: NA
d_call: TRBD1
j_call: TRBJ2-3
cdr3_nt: TGTGCCAGCAGCTATTCGACAGGGGGCTTAACAGATACGCAGTATTTT
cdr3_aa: CASSYSTGGLTDTQYF

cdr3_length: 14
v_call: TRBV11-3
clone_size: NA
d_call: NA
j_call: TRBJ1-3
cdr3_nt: TGTGCCAGCAGCCAAGGGACGAGCGGAAACACCATATATTTT
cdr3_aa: CASSQGTSGNTIYF

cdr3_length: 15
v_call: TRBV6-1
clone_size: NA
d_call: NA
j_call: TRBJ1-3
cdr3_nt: TGTGCCAGCACCCCAAGAGGGGGAGTGGGAAACACCATATATTTT
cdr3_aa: CASTPRGGVGNTIYF